The present T cell receptor beta chain was sequenced within a study of regulatory T cells in long-lasting Graves disease. Whole-study results and caveats: There were preferences for TRBV28, TRBJ1-2 and TRBJ2-5 in persistent disease. Lower TCR diversity characterized persistent Graves' patients relative to newly diagnosed patients. The number of shared public clonotypes was higher in persistent patients (roughly 3,000) than new patients (roughly 970). Peripheral blood, not thyroid tissue, was the sole material studied.

TCR beta libraries were built with iRepertoire HTBI primers and Arm-PCR of CDR3 regions. TCRdb processed the multiplex PCR reads anew with MiXCR; each CDR3 protein has one entry. This sample carries about 420,000 distinct CDR3 sequences, around 22% of them seen once, and the ten largest clones take around 26%. Germline CDR1 and CDR2: MNHNS and SASEGT. V lost 6 bases and J 4 bases, leaving 15 bases between the germline ends. The length of the CDR3 is 14 residues. To note about this clonotype: Its antigen is undetermined.

Specified time point: persistent/refractory GD, antithyroid drugs over 5 years with positive TRAb. Construction of the TCR library relied on RNA isolated from PBMCs. The TCR comes from a female donor with Graves disease. This chain connects TRBV6-1 to TRBJ1-1; tentatively, D is TRBD1 (5 bases). The sequencing used peripheral blood mononuclear cells (PBMCs), collected when the disease was refractory, from a patient treated with antithyroid drugs. The CDR3 loop is CASRKTDSSTEAFF. CDR3 nucleotides: TGTGCCAGCAGAAAAACAGACAGCAGCACTGAAGCTTTCTTT.